This entry describes one T cell receptor (beta chain). The sample is drawn from a study of blood T cell repertoires in COVID-19. On the study more broadly: The cDNA or gDNA used as material had been derived from T cells, B-cell-depleted T cells, or PBMCs.

After removal of 5 bases from V and 12 bases from J, the junction contained 7 bases not matched to a gene. The length of the CDR3 is 12 residues. Clones were read by immunoSEQ multiplex PCR, and TCRdb kept only the in-frame ones, dropping some. Seen here are 80,000 to 85,000 clones, about 86% observed once, and the top ten hold around 5%. The source is a woman aged 80 or older with acute or convalescent COVID-19. Sequences were obtained from peripheral blood. V and J are TRBV12-3 or TRBV12-4 and TRBJ2-1; 7 nucleotides match TRBD1. The CDR3 loop is CASSLLRQGQFF. The CDR3 DNA sequence: TGTGCCAGCAGTCTATTACGACAGGGGCAGTTCTTC.